A selection of T cell receptor beta chains follows, all from one sample in a study of blood T cells in healthy people across ages. TCRdb recomputed calls from the 5' RACE reads with MiXCR, one row per CDR3 protein. The sample includes about 830,000 distinct CDR3 sequences, around 62% of them seen just once. The sample taken for sequencing was blood. Every receptor here comes from a man aged 25 to 40 in good health. Each CDR3 is given with its conserved first and last residue.

J gene,V gene,CDR3 protein
NA,TRBV7-2,CASSLAPAPYEQYF
TRBJ2-7,TRBV12-3/TRBV12-4,CASSSRGLAGVRVSYNEQYF
TRBJ2-1,TRBV5-1,CASSMGLSSSYNEQFF
TRBJ2-1,TRBV2,CASSAPPGEQFF
TRBJ2-3,TRBV3-1,CASSQWDTSTDTQYF
TRBJ1-6,TRBV4-3,CASSQDWGGHSPLHF
TRBJ1-2,TRBV4-3,CASSQRTVNNYGYTF
TRBJ2-6,TRBV18,CASSPPGYRGANVLTF
TRBJ1-2,TRBV2,CASSEVDSLYGYTF
TRBJ2-7,TRBV4-3,CASSQDRSSVFYEQYF
TRBJ2-1,TRBV4-2,CASSLYERGTYNEQFF
TRBJ2-7,TRBV5-1,CASSQTSGVVEQYF
TRBJ2-7,TRBV4-3,CASSQDYGESEQYF
TRBJ2-3,TRBV3-1,CASSPKGAASTDTQYF
TRBJ2-7,TRBV6-1,CASGNRGSYEQYF
TRBJ2-1,TRBV7-2,CASSADYNYNEQFF
TRBJ1-6,TRBV7-2,CASSLAGRDSPLHF
TRBJ2-7,TRBV6-2/TRBV6-3,CASSYPRGPSAYEQYF
TRBJ2-1,TRBV12-3/TRBV12-4,CASSPGTGAGKQFF
TRBJ2-1,TRBV7-9,CAITPGGRSNEQFF
TRBJ2-7,TRBV7-2,CASSLRVLGSSYEQYF
TRBJ1-1,TRBV2,CVSSEDRSTEAFF
TRBJ2-3,TRBV4-2,CASSQDAGGKPDTQYF
TRBJ1-1,TRBV13,CASSANQGVYTEAFF
TRBJ1-2,TRBV29-1,CSVDVQGSNYGYTF